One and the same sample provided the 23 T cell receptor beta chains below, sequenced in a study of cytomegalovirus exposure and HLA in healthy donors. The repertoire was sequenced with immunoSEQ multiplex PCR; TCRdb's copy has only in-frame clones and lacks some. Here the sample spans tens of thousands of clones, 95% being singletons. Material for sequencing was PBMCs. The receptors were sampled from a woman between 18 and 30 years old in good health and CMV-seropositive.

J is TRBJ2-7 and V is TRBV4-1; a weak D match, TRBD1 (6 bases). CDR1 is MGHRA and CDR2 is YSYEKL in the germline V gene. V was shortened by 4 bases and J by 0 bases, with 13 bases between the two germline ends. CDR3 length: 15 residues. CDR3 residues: CASSLRQESSYEQYF. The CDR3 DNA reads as TGCGCCAGCAGCCTAAGACAGGAAAGCTCCTACGAGCAGTACTTC.

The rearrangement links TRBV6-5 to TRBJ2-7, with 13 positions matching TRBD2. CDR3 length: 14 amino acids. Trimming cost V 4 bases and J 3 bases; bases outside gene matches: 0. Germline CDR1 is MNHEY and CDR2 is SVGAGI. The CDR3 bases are TGTGCCAGCAGTTGGACTAGCGGGAGCTACGAGCAGTACTTC. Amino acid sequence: CASSWTSGSYEQYF.

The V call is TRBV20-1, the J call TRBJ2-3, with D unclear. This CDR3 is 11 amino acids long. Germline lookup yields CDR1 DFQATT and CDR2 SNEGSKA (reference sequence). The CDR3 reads CSWQSTDTQYF. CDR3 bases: TGCAGCTGGCAGAGCACAGATACGCAGTATTTT.

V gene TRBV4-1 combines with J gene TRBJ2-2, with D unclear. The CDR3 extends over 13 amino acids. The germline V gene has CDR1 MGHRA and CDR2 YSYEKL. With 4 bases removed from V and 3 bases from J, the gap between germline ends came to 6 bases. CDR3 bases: TGCGCCAGCAGCCCGGGTGACACCGGGGAGCTGTTTTTT. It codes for CASSPGDTGELFF.

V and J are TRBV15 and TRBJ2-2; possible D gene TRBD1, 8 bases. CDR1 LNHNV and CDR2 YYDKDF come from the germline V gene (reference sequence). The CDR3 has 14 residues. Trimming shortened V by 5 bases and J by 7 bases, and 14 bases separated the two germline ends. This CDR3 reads CATSEDREGGELFF. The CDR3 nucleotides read TGTGCCACCAGCGAGGACAGGGAGGGCGGGGAGCTGTTTTTT.

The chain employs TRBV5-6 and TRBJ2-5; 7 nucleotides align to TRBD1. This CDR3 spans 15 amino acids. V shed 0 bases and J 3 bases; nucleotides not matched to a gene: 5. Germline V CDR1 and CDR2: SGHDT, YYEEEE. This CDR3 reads CASSLVDRPKETQYF. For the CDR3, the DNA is TGTGCCAGCAGCTTGGTGGACAGGCCGAAAGAGACCCAGTACTTC.

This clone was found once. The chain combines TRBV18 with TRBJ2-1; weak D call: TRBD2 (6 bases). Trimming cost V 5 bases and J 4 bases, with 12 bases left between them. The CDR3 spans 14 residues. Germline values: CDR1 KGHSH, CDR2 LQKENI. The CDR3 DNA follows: TGTGCCAGCTCAGCGGAGGGATCTTACAATGAGCAGTTCTTC. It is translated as CASSAEGSYNEQFF.

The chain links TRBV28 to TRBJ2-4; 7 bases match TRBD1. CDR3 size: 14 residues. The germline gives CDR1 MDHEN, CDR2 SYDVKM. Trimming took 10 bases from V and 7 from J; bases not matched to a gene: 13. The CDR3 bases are TGTGCCACCACCAACCACAGGGGAAGGAACATTCAGTACTTC. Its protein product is CATTNHRGRNIQYF.

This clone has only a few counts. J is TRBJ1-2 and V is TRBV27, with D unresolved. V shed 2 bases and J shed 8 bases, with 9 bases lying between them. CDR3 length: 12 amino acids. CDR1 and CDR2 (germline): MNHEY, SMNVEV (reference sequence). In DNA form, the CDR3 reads TGTGCCAGCAGTTTAGGCGGGCGCGGCTACACCTTC. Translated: CASSLGGRGYTF.

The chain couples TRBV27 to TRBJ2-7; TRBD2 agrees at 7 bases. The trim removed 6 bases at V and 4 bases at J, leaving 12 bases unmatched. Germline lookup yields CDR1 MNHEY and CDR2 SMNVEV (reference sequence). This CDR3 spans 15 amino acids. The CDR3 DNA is TGTGCCAGCAGCCGAACCACTAGCGCCTTATACGAGCAGTACTTC. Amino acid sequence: CASSRTTSALYEQYF.

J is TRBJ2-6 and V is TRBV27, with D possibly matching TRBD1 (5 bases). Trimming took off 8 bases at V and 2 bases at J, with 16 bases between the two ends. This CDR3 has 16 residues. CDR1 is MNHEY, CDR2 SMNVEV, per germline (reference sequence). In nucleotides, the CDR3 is TGTGCCAGCCGACCCTTTAGGGGCCCTGGGGCCAACGTCCTGACTTTC. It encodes CASRPFRGPGANVLTF.

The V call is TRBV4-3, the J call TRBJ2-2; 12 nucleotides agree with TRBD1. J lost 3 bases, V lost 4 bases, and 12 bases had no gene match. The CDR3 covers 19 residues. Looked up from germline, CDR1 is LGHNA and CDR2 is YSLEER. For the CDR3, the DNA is TGCGCCAGCAGCCCTTCTCCGGGACAGGGGGCAACGGACACCGGGGAGCTGTTTTTT. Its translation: CASSPSPGQGATDTGELFF.

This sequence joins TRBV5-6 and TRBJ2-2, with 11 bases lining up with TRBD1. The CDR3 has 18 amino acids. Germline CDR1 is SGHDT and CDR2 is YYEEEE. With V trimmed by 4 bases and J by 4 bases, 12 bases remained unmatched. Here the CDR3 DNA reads TGTGCCAGCAGCCTATGGACAGGGGGCCTCAGCTCCACCGGGGAGCTGTTTTTT. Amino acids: CASSLWTGGLSSTGELFF.

The CDR3 is CASSPLFQGTVYGYTF. The CDR3 region has the DNA TGTGCCAGCAGCCCCTTGTTTCAGGGAACAGTCTATGGCTACACCTTC. The chain employs TRBV7-9 and TRBJ1-2; D possibly corresponds to TRBD1 (5 bases). The ends were cut back, 5 bases at V and 4 bases at J, with 20 bases in the middle. The CDR3 loop spans 16 amino acids. Germline loops: CDR1 SEHNR, CDR2 FQNEAQ (reference sequence).

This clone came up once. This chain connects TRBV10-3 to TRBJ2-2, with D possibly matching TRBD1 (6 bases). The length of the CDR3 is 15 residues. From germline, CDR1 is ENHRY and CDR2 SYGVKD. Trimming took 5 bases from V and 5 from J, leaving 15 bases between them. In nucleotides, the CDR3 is TGTGCCATCAGTCCCGGGCCTCAGGGGACCGGGGAGCTGTTTTTT. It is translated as CAISPGPQGTGELFF.

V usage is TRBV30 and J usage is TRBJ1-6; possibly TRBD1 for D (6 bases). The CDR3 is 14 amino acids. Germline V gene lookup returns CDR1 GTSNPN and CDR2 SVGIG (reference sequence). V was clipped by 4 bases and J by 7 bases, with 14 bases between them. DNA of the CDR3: TGTGCCTGGATCGCCAGGGGCCCCAATTCACCCCTCCACTTT. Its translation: CAWIARGPNSPLHF.

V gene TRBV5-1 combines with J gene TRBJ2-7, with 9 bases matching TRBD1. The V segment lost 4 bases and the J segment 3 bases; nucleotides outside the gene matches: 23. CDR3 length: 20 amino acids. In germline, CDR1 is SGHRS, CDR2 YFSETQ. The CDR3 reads CASSMNRDRVSIDRYYEQYF. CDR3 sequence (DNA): TGCGCCAGCAGCATGAACCGGGACAGGGTTTCCATAGATAGATACTACGAGCAGTACTTC.

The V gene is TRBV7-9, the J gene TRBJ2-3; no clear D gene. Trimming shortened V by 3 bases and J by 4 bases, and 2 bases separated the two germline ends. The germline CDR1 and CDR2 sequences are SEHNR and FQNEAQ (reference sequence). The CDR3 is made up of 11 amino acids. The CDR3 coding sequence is TGTGCCAGCAGCTTCTCAGATACGCAGTATTTT. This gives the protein CASSFSDTQYF.

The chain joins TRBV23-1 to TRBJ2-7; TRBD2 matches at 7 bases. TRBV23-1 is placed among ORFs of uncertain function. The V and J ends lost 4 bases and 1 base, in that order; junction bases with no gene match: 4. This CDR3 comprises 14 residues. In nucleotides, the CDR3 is TGCGCCAGCAGTCCCTCAGCGGGGTCCTACGAGCAGTACTTC. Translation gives CASSPSAGSYEQYF.

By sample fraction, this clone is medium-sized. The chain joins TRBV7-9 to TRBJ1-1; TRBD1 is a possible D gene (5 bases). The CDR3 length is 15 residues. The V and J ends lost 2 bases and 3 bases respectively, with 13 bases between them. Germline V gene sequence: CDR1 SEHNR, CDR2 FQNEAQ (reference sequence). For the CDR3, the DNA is TGTGCCAGCAGCTTACAGGGTGGTGGTTACACTGAAGCTTTCTTT. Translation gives CASSLQGGGYTEAFF.

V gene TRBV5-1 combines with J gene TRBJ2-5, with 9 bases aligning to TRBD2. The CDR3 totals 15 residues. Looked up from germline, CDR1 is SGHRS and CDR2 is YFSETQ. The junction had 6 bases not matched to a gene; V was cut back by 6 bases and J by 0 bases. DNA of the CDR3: TGCGCCAGCAAATGGACTAGCGCGTACCAAGAGACCCAGTACTTC. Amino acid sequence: CASKWTSAYQETQYF.

CDR3 protein: CASSNTENTEAFF. The CDR3 nucleotides read TGTGCCAGTAGTAACACAGAGAACACTGAAGCTTTCTTT. V and J are TRBV19 and TRBJ1-1, with D unclear. Trimming removed 4 bases from V and 1 base from J, with 7 bases in between. CDR1 is LNHDA, CDR2 SQIVND, per germline (reference sequence). The CDR3 is made up of 13 amino acids.

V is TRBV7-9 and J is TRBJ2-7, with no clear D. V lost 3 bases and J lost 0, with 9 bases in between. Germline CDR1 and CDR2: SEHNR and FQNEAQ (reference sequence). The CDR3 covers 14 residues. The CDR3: CASSLGRYSYEQYF. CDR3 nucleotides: TGTGCCAGCAGCTTGGGCAGATACTCCTACGAGCAGTACTTC.